The T cell receptor (beta chain) described here comes from a study of beta chain features in type 1 diabetes. Germline V CDR1 and CDR2: SEHNR, FQNEAQ (reference sequence). V dropped 1 base and J dropped 1 base, with 10 bases sitting between them. The CDR3 has 15 amino acids. What was sequenced were expressed TCRB transcripts, since all of the isolated RNA had been reverse transcribed. Here immunoSEQ multiplex PCR was the method, and the copy in TCRdb shows in-frame clones only, minus some. The sample shows under 300,000 clones, 25% to 30% of them seen only once. A few counts support this clone. Its specificity is not known. General study results and limits: When Type 1 diabetes patients were examined, their TCRB CDR3s proved moderately but significantly shorter in all four CD4+ subsets. Unsettled here was the matter of whether HLA type influences TCRB rearrangement.

Each of the CD4+ naive, central memory, regulatory and stem cell-like memory populations was sorted via CD45RO/CCR7/CD25/CD127/CD95/CD27. The chain joins TRBV7-9 to TRBJ1-1; D might be TRBD1 (6 bases). This receptor was obtained from a man aged 30 to 45 in good health. Sequenced input: central memory CD4+ T cells from blood. The CDR3 DNA reads as TGTGCCAGCAGCTTAGGAGTAGGGGGGAACACTGAAGCTTTCTTT. This codes for CASSLGVGGNTEAFF.